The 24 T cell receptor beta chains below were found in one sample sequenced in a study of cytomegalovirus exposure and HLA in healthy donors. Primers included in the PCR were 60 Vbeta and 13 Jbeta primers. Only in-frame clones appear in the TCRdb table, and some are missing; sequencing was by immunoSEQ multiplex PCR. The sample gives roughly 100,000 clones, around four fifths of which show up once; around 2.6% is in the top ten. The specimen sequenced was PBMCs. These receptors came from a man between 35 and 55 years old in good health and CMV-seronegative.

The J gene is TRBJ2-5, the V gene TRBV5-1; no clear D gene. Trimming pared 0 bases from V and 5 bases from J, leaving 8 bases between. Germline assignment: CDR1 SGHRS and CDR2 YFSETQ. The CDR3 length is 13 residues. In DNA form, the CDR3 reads TGCGCCAGCAGCTTGGCCGGTTTCGAGACCCAGTACTTC. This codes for CASSLAGFETQYF.

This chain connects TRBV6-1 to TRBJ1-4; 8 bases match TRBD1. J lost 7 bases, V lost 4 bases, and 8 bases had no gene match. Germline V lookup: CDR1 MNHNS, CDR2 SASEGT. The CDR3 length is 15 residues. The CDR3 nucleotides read TGTGCCAGCAGTGCGGGACAGGACATTCGTGAAAAACTGTTTTTT. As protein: CASSAGQDIREKLFF.

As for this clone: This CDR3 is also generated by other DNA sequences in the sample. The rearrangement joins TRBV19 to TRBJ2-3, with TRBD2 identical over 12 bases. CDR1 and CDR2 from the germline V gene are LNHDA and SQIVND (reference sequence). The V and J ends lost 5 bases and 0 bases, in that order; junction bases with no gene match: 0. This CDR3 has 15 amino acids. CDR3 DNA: TGTGCCAGTAGTCTAGCGGGGGGGAGCACAGATACGCAGTATTTT. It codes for CASSLAGGSTDTQYF.

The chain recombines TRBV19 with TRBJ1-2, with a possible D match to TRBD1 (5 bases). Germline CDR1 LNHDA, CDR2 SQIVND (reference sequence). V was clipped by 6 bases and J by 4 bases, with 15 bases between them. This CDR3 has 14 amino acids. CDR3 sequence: CASSTPWGVYGYTF. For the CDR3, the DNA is TGTGCCAGTAGCACCCCGTGGGGGGTCTATGGCTACACCTTC.

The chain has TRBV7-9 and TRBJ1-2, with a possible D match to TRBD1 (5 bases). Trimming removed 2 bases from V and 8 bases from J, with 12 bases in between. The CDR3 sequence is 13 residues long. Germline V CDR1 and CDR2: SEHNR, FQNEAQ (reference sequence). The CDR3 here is CASSLLGTGGYTF. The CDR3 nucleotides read TGTGCCAGCAGCTTATTAGGCACAGGAGGCTACACCTTC.

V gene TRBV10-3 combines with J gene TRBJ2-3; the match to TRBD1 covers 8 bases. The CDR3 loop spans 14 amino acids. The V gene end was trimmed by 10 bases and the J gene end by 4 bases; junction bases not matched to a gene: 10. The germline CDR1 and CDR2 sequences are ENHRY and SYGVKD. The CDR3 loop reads CATWTGSEADTQYF. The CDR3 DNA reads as TGTGCCACATGGACAGGGAGTGAGGCAGATACGCAGTATTTT.

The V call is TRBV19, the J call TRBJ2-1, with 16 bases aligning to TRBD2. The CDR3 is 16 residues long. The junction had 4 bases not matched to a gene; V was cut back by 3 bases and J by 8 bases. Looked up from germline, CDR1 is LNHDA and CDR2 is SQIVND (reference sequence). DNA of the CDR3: TGTGCCAGTAGTATTGGGACTAGCGGGGGGGCAGATGAGCAGTTCTTC. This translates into CASSIGTSGGADEQFF.

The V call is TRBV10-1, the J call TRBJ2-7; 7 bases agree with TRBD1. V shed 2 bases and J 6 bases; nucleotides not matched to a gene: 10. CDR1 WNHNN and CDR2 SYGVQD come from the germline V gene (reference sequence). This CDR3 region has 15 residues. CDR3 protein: CASSEGPGGELEQYF. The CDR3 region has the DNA TGCGCCAGCAGTGAGGGCCCAGGGGGAGAGCTCGAGCAGTACTTC.

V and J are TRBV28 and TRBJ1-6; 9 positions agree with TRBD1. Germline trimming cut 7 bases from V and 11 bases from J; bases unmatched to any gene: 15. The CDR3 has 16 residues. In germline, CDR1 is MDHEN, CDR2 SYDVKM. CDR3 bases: TGTGCCAGCACTTTGACAGGGGGAAGTGGTGCGACACCCCTCCACTTT. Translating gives CASTLTGGSGATPLHF.

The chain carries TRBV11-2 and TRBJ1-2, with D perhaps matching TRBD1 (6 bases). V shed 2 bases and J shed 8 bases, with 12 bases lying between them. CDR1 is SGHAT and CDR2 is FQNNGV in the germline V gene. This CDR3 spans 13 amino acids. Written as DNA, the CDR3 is TGTGCCAGCAGCTTATGGGCAGGGGTCGGCTACACCTTC. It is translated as CASSLWAGVGYTF.

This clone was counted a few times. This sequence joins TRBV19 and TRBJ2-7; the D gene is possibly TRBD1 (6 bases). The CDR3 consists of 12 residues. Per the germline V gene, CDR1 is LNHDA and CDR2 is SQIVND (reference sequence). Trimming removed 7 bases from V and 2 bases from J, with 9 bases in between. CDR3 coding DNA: TGTGCCAGTATGGACAGTGCCTACGAGCAGTACTTC. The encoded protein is CASMDSAYEQYF.

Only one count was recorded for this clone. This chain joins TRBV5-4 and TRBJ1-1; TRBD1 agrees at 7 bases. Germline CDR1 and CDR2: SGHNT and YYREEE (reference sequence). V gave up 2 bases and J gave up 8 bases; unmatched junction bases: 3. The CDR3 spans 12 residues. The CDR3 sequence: CASSFWGQEAFF. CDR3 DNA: TGTGCCAGCAGCTTTTGGGGACAGGAAGCTTTCTTT.

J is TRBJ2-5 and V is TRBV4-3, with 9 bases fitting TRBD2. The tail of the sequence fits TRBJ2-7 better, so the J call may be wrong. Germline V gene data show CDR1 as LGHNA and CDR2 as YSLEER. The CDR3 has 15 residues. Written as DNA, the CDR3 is TGCGCCAGCAGCCTGGCGCGGGGGGGGCCCTACGAGCAGTACTTC. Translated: CASSLARGGPYEQYF.

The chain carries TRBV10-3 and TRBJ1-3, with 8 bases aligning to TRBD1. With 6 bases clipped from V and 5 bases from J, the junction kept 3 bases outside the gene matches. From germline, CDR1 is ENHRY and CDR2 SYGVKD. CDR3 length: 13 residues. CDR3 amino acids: CAIRGQERNTIYF. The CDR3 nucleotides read TGTGCCATCAGGGGACAGGAGAGAAACACCATATATTTT.

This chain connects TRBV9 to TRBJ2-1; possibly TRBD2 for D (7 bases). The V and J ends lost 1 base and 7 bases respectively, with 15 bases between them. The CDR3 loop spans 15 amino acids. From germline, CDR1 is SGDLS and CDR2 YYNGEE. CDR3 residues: CASSVMGGGLNEQFF. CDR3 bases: TGTGCCAGCAGCGTAATGGGGGGGGGCTTAAATGAGCAGTTCTTC.

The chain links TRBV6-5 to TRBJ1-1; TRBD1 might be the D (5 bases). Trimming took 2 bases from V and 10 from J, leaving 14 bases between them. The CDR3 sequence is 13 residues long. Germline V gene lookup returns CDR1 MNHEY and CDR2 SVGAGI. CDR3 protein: CASSYDRTGPAFF. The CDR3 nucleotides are TGTGCCAGCAGTTACGACCGTACAGGTCCAGCTTTCTTT.

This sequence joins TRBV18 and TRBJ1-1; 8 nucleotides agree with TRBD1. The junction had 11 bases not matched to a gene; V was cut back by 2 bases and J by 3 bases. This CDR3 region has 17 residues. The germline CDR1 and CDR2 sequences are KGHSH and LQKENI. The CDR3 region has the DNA TGTGCCAGCTCACCAGATTCGGGCAGGGGGCGAGACACTGAAGCTTTCTTT. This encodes CASSPDSGRGRDTEAFF.

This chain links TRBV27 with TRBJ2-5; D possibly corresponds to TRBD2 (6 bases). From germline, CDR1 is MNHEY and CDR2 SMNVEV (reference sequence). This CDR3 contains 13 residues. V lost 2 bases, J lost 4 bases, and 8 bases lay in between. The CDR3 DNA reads TGTGCCAGCAGTTTAGCGGGGTCAGAGACCCAGTACTTC. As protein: CASSLAGSETQYF.

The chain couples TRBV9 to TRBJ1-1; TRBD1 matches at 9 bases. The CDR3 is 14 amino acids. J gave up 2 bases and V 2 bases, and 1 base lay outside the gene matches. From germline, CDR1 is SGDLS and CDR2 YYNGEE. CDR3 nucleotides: TGTGCCAGCAGCGTGGGACAGGGTAACACTGAAGCTTTCTTT. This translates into CASSVGQGNTEAFF.

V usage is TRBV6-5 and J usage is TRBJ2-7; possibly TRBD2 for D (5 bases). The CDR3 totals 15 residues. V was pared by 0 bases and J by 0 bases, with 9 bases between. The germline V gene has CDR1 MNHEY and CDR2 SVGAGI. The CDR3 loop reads CASSYSRGISYEQYF. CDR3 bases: TGTGCCAGCAGTTACTCTCGGGGAATCTCCTACGAGCAGTACTTC.

The CDR3, as DNA: TGTGCCAGCAGTACAAGCGACCTGGGCGAGCAGTACTTC. It codes for CASSTSDLGEQYF. The genes are TRBV6-4 and TRBJ2-7; D gene uncertain. The CDR3 covers 13 residues. With 5 bases removed from V and 6 bases from J, the gap between germline ends came to 14 bases. Germline CDR1 and CDR2: MRHNA and SNTAGT.

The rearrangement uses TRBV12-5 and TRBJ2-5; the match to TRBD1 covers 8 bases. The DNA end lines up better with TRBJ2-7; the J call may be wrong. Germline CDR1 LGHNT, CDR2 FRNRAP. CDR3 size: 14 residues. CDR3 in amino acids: CASGLRDRTYEQYF. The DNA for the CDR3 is TGTGCTAGTGGTTTGCGGGACAGGACCTACGAGCAGTACTTC.

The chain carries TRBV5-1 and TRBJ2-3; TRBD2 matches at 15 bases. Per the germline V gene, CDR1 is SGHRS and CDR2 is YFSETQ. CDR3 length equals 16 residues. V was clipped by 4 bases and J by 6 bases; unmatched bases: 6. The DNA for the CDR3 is TGCGCCAGCAGCCCATGGACTAGCGGGGGGGTTGATACGCAGTATTTT. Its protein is CASSPWTSGGVDTQYF.

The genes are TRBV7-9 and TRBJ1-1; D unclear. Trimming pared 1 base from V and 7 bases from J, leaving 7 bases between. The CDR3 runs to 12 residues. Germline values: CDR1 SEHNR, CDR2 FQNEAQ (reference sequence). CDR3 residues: CASSLGESEAFF. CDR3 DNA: TGTGCCAGCAGCTTAGGGGAGAGTGAAGCTTTCTTT.